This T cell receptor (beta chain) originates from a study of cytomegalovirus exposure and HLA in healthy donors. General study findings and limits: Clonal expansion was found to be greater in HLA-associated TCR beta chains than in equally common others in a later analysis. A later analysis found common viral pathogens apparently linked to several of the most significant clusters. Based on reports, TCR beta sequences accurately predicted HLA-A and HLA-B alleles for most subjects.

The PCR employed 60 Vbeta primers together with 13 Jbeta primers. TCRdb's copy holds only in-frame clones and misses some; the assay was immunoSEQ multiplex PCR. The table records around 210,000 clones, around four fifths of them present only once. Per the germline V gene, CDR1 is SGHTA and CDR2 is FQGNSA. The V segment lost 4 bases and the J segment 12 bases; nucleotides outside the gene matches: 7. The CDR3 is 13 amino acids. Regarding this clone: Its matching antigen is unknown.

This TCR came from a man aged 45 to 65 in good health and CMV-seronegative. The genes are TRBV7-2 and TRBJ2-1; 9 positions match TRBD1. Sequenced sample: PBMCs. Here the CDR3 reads CASSWKPGQGQFF. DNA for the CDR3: TGTGCCAGCAGCTGGAAGCCGGGACAGGGGCAGTTCTTC.